This entry features one T cell receptor (beta chain) sequence. Antigen specificity is unknown. The CDR3 is 12 residues long. The germline gives CDR1 MGHDK, CDR2 SYGVNS. V shed 6 bases and J shed 9 bases, with 12 bases lying between them. Assay execution took place at the deep level. The assay was immunoSEQ multiplex PCR, and TCRdb's table has in-frame clones only and misses some. The sample holds 2 million to 3 million clones, roughly 93% seen once. These data originate in a study of shared clonotypes between healthy human individuals. Study results and caveats: Compared with memory subsets, naive subsets generally had larger estimated richness.

J is TRBJ2-1 and V is TRBV25-1; D might be TRBD2 (5 bases). The TCR comes from a man aged 18 to 30 in good health. Some clones in this sample may be carry-over from other donors' samples. The sequenced sample was naive CD4+ T cells from PBMCs. The subset was: CD45RA+ positively selected. CDR3 residues: CASSPPGSEQFF. The DNA of the CDR3 is TGTGCCAGCAGCCCGCCGGGATCTGAGCAGTTCTTC.